The present T cell receptor beta chain was sequenced within a study of T cell repertoires and leukemia-associated antigens (dated by TCRdb to about 2019). Turning to the overall study: About 5.1 to 7 million read pairs and roughly 3 to 5.0 million effective reads were obtained per sample, with 15 million or so effective reads obtained overall. In vitro peptide stimulation of healthy T cells was used with the aim of identifying the antigen recognized by a TCR Vbeta21 clone previously found in CML patients. Findings and caveats that apply to the study as a whole: No significant differences among the four groups were observed in the numbers of Vbeta genes (about 60), Jbeta genes (14), VDJ rearrangements, or unique CDR3s. Direct testing of the expanded clones' antigen specificity and function was not done, and further investigation was required.

Taking its sample share into account, this clonotype is medium-sized (0.01 to 0.1%). This receptor's antigen is unknown. Within one base of it there is no much larger clone, and no base qualities were kept. Total RNA was extracted from the cultured T cells with TRIzol reagent. TCRbeta libraries were amplified from RNA by 5' rapid amplification of cDNA ends (5'RACE). Library concentration and integrity were checked with Qubit, an Agilent instrument, and quantitative PCR before sequencing. A commercial service provider sequenced the qualified libraries on Illumina HiSeq or MiSeq. The published analysis was carried out like this. MiXCR version 1.8.2 was used to identify TCR sequences in each sample. To qualify, a clone needed a CDR3 longer than four amino acids, an in-frame nucleotide length, and no stop codon. An effective read was defined as a read containing the complete CDR3 structure. Validation of expanded clones was performed by RT-PCR with 24 Vbeta primers, GeneScan spectratyping, and Sanger sequencing. The public reads were reprocessed in TCRdb via fastp at Q25 and MiXCR, keeping in-frame beta chains. Each record represents a unique CDR3 protein, reported with the most common genes and DNA among its rows. The V and J calls, along with clone size, are taken from TCRdb and not from the paper's own processing. The sample data list 13,000 to 15,000 distinct CDR3 sequences, and roughly 40% of these were observed just once. In total, the top ten clones hold 7.5% to 10% of the sample.

Counted from cysteine to phenylalanine, this CDR3 has 15 amino acids. Of all the DNA, just the CDR3 is kept, 45 bases in frame from base 1. Trimming takes 5 bases off V and 1 base off J; junction bases not matched to a gene: 5. CD3+ T cells were first rested overnight at roughly 2.7 million cells/mL in RPMI 1640 without fetal bovine serum. MACS immunomagnetic beads were used, per the manufacturer's instructions, to isolate CD3+ T cells from PBMCs. The receptor comes from a female donor in good health. Sample: CD3+ T cells sorted from blood and cultured. The chain joins TRBV12-3 or TRBV12-4 to TRBJ2-5; TRBD1 matches 9 bases in the middle. This receptor carries the CDR3 CASSLMGQGQETQYF. The base sequence is TGTGCCAGCAGTCTTATGGGACAGGGCCAAGAGACCCAGTACTTC.